This TCR beta chain was sequenced for a study of blood T cell repertoires in COVID-19. Study details: T cells, B-cell-depleted T cells, or PBMCs supplied cDNA or gDNA.

V was trimmed by 2 bases and J by 1 base, leaving 10 bases between them. Germline V gene data show CDR1 as SNHLY and CDR2 as FYNNEI. The CDR3 length is 15 residues. Profiled with immunoSEQ multiplex PCR; TCRdb holds only in-frame clones, not every one. The data hold around 160,000 clones, with around 87% observed a single time. V is TRBV2 and J is TRBJ2-3, with D perhaps matching TRBD2 (5 bases). Sequenced input: PBMCs or T cells enriched from blood (not recorded which). This clonotype was sampled from a woman in her twenties or thirties with acute COVID-19. The CDR3 nucleotides are TGTGCCAGCAGTGAAAGGCGAGCGGGCACAGATACGCAGTATTTT. Amino acid sequence: CASSERRAGTDTQYF.